The rows below give T cell receptor beta chains drawn from one sample of a study of identical twins. TCRdb processed the 5' RACE reads anew with MiXCR; each CDR3 protein has one entry. The sample yields a few hundred thousand distinct CDR3 sequences, roughly 9% seen once. Material: naive T cells sorted from blood. The receptors originated from a woman between 50 and 59 years old in good health. The CDR3 runs from the conserved cysteine through the conserved F or W. D genes are given only for firm matches. The size of a clone is reported for some rows only, either as once, few or many, or as a class for expanded clones.

size	V	D	J	DNA	CDR3
-	TRBV12-3/TRBV12-4	TRBD1	TRBJ2-7	TGTGCCAGCAGTTTAGCGGGAACAGGGGGTCTCGGCGAGCAGTACTTC	CASSLAGTGGLGEQYF
many	TRBV14	-	TRBJ1-1	TGTGCCAGCAGCCAAGTCGGGGGGCCGAACACTGAAGCTTTCTTT	CASSQVGGPNTEAFF
few	TRBV6-5	TRBD1	TRBJ2-3	TGTGCCACCAACCATAGGACAGGTCCCGATACGCAGTATTTT	CATNHRTGPDTQYF
few	TRBV11-3	-	TRBJ2-5	TGTGCCAGCAGCTTAGAAATCGGGGGCCCCAAGACCCAGTACTTC	CASSLEIGGPKTQYF
few	TRBV6-6	TRBD2	TRBJ2-4	TGTGCCAGCAGTTCTCACTCCGGGAGGGGGACACTAGCCAAAAACATTCAGTACTTC	CASSSHSGRGTLAKNIQYF
-	TRBV5-1	TRBD2	TRBJ2-7	TGCGCCAGCAGCCCGAGCGGGACGACCTACGAGCAGTACTTC	CASSPSGTTYEQYF
few	TRBV5-5	TRBD1	TRBJ1-2	TGTGCCAGCAGCTTCTTCGACAGGGGTGACTATGGCTACACCTTC	CASSFFDRGDYGYTF
-	TRBV18	-	TRBJ2-1	TGTGCCAGCGCCTACGATGAGCAGTTCTTC	CASAYDEQFF
few	TRBV11-2	TRBD2	TRBJ2-7	TGTGCCAGCAGCACCACTAGCGGGAGCGCTCTTGAGCAGTACTTC	CASSTTSGSALEQYF
many	TRBV20-1	TRBD1	TRBJ2-6	TGCAGTGCTAGAGATCAACAGGGGGCTGTAGGGGCCAACGTCCTGACTTTC	CSARDQQGAVGANVLTF
many	TRBV12-3/TRBV12-4	TRBD1	TRBJ1-2	TGTGCCAGCAGCAAAGGGACAGCGAACTATGGCTACACCTTC	CASSKGTANYGYTF
few	TRBV7-2	-	TRBJ2-4	TGTGCCAGCAGCTTTTGGGGCAGGGAAACCAAAAACATTCAGTACTTC	CASSFWGRETKNIQYF
-	TRBV20-1	-	TRBJ1-4	TGCAGTGCTAGTCCCAGTGCAACTAATGAAAAACTGTTTTTT	CSASPSATNEKLFF
few	TRBV6-5	TRBD2	TRBJ2-3	TGTGCCAGCCGGAGGACTAGCGGATCAGATACGCAGTATTTT	CASRRTSGSDTQYF
few	TRBV5-1	-	TRBJ2-1	TGCGCCAGCAGTTTAACAGGGTACAACTACAATGAGCAGTTCTTC	CASSLTGYNYNEQFF
few	TRBV29-1	TRBD2	TRBJ2-7	TGCAGCGGATGGACTAGCGCCTACGAGCAGTACTTC	CSGWTSAYEQYF
-	TRBV7-9	-	TRBJ2-1	TGTGCCAGCAGCTTAGTCCGGGCACAGATGTTCTTC	CASSLVRAQMFF
few	TRBV12-3/TRBV12-4	TRBD1	TRBJ1-1	TGTGCCAGCAGTCTCCTGACAGGGAGGAACACTGAAGCTTTCTTT	CASSLLTGRNTEAFF
few	TRBV5-5	TRBD2	TRBJ2-1	TGTGCCAGCAGCTATGAGATTGCGGGACTACCTTCCTTCGAGCAGTTCTTC	CASSYEIAGLPSFEQFF
many	TRBV12-3/TRBV12-4	TRBD1	TRBJ1-2	TGTGCCAGCAGTCCAGGGACAGGGGCCGACTATGGCTACACCTTC	CASSPGTGADYGYTF
few	TRBV5-1	-	TRBJ1-2	TGCGCCAGCACCTCCCAAGGCTATGGCTACACCTTC	CASTSQGYGYTF
many	TRBV6-6	TRBD2	TRBJ2-1	TGTGCCAGCAGGAGCCAACTAGCGGGAGATTTGAATGAGCAGTTCTTC	CASRSQLAGDLNEQFF
few	TRBV4-1	-	TRBJ2-1	TGCGCCAGCGGGGAGGGGGGATACAATGAGCAGTTCTTC	CASGEGGYNEQFF
few	TRBV5-6	TRBD1	TRBJ1-1	TGTGCCAGCAGCACGAGGGGGCGATACACTGAAGCTTTCTTT	CASSTRGRYTEAFF
few	TRBV7-2	-	TRBJ2-3	TGTGCCAGCAGCTCCCTGCGTAGTGTTACGCAGTATTTT	CASSSLRSVTQYF
-	TRBV20-1	-	TRBJ2-3	TGCAGTGCCACACTTGCAGATACGCAGTATTTT	CSATLADTQYF
-	TRBV20-1	-	TRBJ2-2	TGCAGTGCTAGTCGTGGCGGCACCGGGGAGCTGTTTTTT	CSASRGGTGELFF
many	TRBV5-8	TRBD1	TRBJ2-5	TGTGCCAGCAGCTTAGGGGACAGGGAGGTGCAGACCCAGTACTTC	CASSLGDREVQTQYF
-	TRBV5-6	-	TRBJ2-3	TGTGCCAGCAGCTTGTGGGGTGGGAGCGGACCTAGCACAGATACGCAGTATTTT	CASSLWGGSGPSTDTQYF
few	TRBV27	TRBD1	TRBJ2-3	TGTGCCAGCAGTTCCGGGCGGACAGGGGGCCGGGATACGCAGTATTTT	CASSSGRTGGRDTQYF
-	TRBV4-1	-	TRBJ1-5	TGCGCCAGCAGCCAAGAGGGAAACAATCAGCCCCAGCATTTT	CASSQEGNNQPQHF
many	TRBV7-8	-	TRBJ2-3	TGTGCCAGCAGCTTAGCGATGGATACGCAGTATTTT	CASSLAMDTQYF
-	TRBV5-1	TRBD1	TRBJ2-3	TGCGCCAGCAGCTCGCGGACAGGGGAAGTGGGACTAAGCACAGATACGCAGTATTTT	CASSSRTGEVGLSTDTQYF
-	TRBV20-1	-	TRBJ2-5	TGCAGTGCCAAAAGGATGGCTAGTCGGAAAGAGACCCAGTACTTC	CSAKRMASRKETQYF
few	TRBV7-9	TRBD2	TRBJ2-3	TGTGCCAGCAGCACCCCCCCGGGAGGTTATGATACGCAGTATTTT	CASSTPPGGYDTQYF
-	TRBV7-6	TRBD2	TRBJ2-3	TGTGCCAGCAGCTTATCCGGCGGGGGGGTCACAGATACGCAGTATTTT	CASSLSGGGVTDTQYF
-	TRBV20-1	-	TRBJ2-2	TGCAGTGCTAGTCCCTTAGCGACCGGGGAGCTGTTTTTT	CSASPLATGELFF
many	TRBV12-3/TRBV12-4	-	TRBJ1-2	TGTGCCAGCGGATCCCGGGGGATCCCCACATATGGCTACACCTTC	CASGSRGIPTYGYTF
-	TRBV5-1	-	TRBJ2-2	TGCGCCAGCAGCGCCGCCGACAGCTACACCGGGGAGCTGTTTTTT	CASSAADSYTGELFF
many	TRBV14	-	TRBJ2-5	TGTGCCAGCAGCCGTAGGAATACGGAGACCCAGTACTTC	CASSRRNTETQYF
many	TRBV11-1	TRBD2	TRBJ2-2	TGTGCCAGCGCACCGGGGACTAGAGGTTCGGGGACCGGGGAGCTGTTTTTT	CASAPGTRGSGTGELFF
many	TRBV10-3	-	TRBJ2-2	TGTGCCATCAGTGAGTGGGGGGAAGGCACCGGGGAGCTGTTTTTT	CAISEWGEGTGELFF
-	TRBV20-1	-	TRBJ2-2	TGCCGTGCTAGAGATCCTGGGGCTTACACCGGGGAGCTGTTTTTT	CRARDPGAYTGELFF
-	TRBV11-2	-	TRBJ1-2	TGTGCCAGCAGCTTAGATCTTATCGGACAGAGATCCTATGGCTACACCTTC	CASSLDLIGQRSYGYTF
few	TRBV28	-	TRBJ1-5	TGTGCCAGCAGTTTTTTTCAGCCCCAGCATTTT	CASSFFQPQHF
few	TRBV5-1	-	TRBJ2-1	TGCGCCAGCAGCTTGGGTGGAGCCTCCTACAATGAGCAGTTCTTC	CASSLGGASYNEQFF
-	TRBV29-1	-	TRBJ1-2	TGCAGCGCTGAGGTTGGCCAGAGGTATGGCTACACCTTC	CSAEVGQRYGYTF
-	TRBV4-1	-	TRBJ2-3	TGCGCCAGCAGCCCTGGGGGCATCCGGAGGGCCCTAACAGATACGCAGTATTTT	CASSPGGIRRALTDTQYF
few	TRBV7-8	-	TRBJ2-1	TGTGCCAGCAGTTTAACCCGGGCCCGTGTGGGCAATGAGCAGTTCTTC	CASSLTRARVGNEQFF
-	TRBV19	-	TRBJ2-5	TGTGCCAGTAGTATGCGGTCGGAGACCCAGTACTTC	CASSMRSETQYF
many	TRBV9	-	TRBJ2-4	TGTGCCAGCAGCGCTGCCGCGGGCGGCATTCAGTACTTC	CASSAAAGGIQYF
-	TRBV24-1	-	TRBJ2-1	TGTGCCACCAGTGATTCCGGACTGAGCTCCTACAATGAGCAGTTCTTC	CATSDSGLSSYNEQFF
many	TRBV11-2	-	TRBJ2-2	TGTGCCAGCAGCTTTGAATTCGGGGAGCTGTTTTTT	CASSFEFGELFF